Each of the 23 T cell receptor beta chains below was sequenced from the same sample in a study of shared clonotypes between healthy human individuals (dated by TCRdb to 2020 to 2021). The library was produced with the immunoSEQ multiplex PCR assay. The table was pulled from immuneACCESS by TCRdb, which kept in-frame rearrangements only. Such tables lose some clones; where checked, under half of the loss comes from unresolved V genes, and the rest has no known cause. The sample table contains fewer than 3 million clones; only one count was recorded for 92% of them. Of the sample, 0.37% is held by the ten largest clones. Sequenced input: naive CD4+ T cells from PBMCs. The label giving this sample's cell subset or site can be read as: CD45RA+ positively selected. Receptors were obtained from a man in his late teens or twenties in good health. Some clones in this sample may be carry-over from other donors' samples.

V gene TRBV2 combines with J gene TRBJ1-1; maybe TRBD1 (5 bases). CDR1 is SNHLY and CDR2 is FYNNEI in the germline V gene. CDR3 length: 13 residues. The V end lost 3 bases, the J end lost 4 bases, and 9 bases lay between the germline ends. CDR3 amino acids: CASSELGVTEAFF. The CDR3 DNA is TGTGCCAGCAGTGAGTTGGGGGTCACTGAAGCTTTCTTT.

The chain carries TRBV28 and TRBJ1-2, with a tentative D call TRBD1 (6 bases). The CDR3 consists of 16 residues. The germline CDR1 and CDR2 sequences are MDHEN and SYDVKM. V was pared by 3 bases and J by 0 bases, with 14 bases between. The CDR3 DNA reads TGTGCCAGCAGTTTCGTTACGACAGGAGCTAACTATGGCTACACCTTC. This encodes CASSFVTTGANYGYTF.

V usage is TRBV5-1 and J usage is TRBJ2-2; TRBD1 might be the D (5 bases). V lost 4 bases and J 0 bases, leaving 7 bases between the germline ends. Germline V gene lookup returns CDR1 SGHRS and CDR2 YFSETQ. CDR3 length: 14 residues. Here the CDR3 reads CASSGASNTGELFF. The CDR3 DNA follows: TGCGCCAGCAGCGGGGCCTCGAACACCGGGGAGCTGTTTTTT.

V is TRBV9 and J is TRBJ1-1; 8 bases match TRBD1. Per the germline V gene, CDR1 is SGDLS and CDR2 is YYNGEE. V lost 3 bases and J lost 4; bases outside the gene matches: 8. This CDR3 is built from 15 residues. CDR3 nucleotide sequence: TGTGCCAGCAGCGACCGACAGGGGCTGGTCACTGAAGCTTTCTTT. Translation gives CASSDRQGLVTEAFF.

Remarks on this clone: The sample carries other DNA sequences with the same CDR3. The J gene is TRBJ1-2, the V gene TRBV18; D gene uncertain. Germline assignment: CDR1 KGHSH and CDR2 LQKENI. The V and J ends lost 0 bases and 2 bases respectively, with 4 bases between them. The CDR3 extends over 13 amino acids. The CDR3 is CASSPPGNYGYTF. The CDR3 region has the DNA TGTGCCAGCTCACCACCGGGAAACTATGGCTACACCTTC.

The chain combines TRBV5-1 with TRBJ2-1, with 11 bases fitting TRBD2. In germline, CDR1 is SGHRS, CDR2 YFSETQ. This CDR3 is 14 amino acids long. V was pared by 0 bases and J by 9 bases, with 2 bases of the junction left unmatched. CDR3: CASSLGLAGFEQFF. CDR3 nucleotides: TGCGCCAGCAGCTTGGGACTAGCGGGATTTGAGCAGTTCTTC.

The J gene is TRBJ1-2, the V gene TRBV6-6; D is perhaps TRBD1 (6 bases). CDR1 is MNHNY and CDR2 is SVGAGI in the germline V gene (reference sequence). This CDR3 is 13 amino acids long. Trimming left V 4 bases short and J 8 bases short, with 14 bases between. The CDR3 DNA follows: TGTGCCAGCAGTTCGTACAGGGCGCAAGGCTACACCTTC. Translating it yields CASSSYRAQGYTF.

V and J are TRBV20-1 and TRBJ1-2; D gene uncertain. Germline loops: CDR1 DFQATT, CDR2 SNEGSKA (reference sequence). The CDR3 runs 10 residues. Between the trimmed V and J ends, which lost 5 bases and 8 bases, there was a span of 9 bases. CDR3 DNA sequence: TGCAGTGCTGCTTCCTACGGCTACACCTTC. Its protein product is CSAASYGYTF.

Regarding this clone: Other nucleotide sequences from this sample produce the same CDR3. The rearrangement uses TRBV6-5 and TRBJ2-7, with TRBD1 identical over 10 bases. Trimming took 7 bases from V and 6 from J; bases not matched to a gene: 3. This CDR3 has 12 amino acids. Germline CDR1 reads MNHEY; CDR2 reads SVGAGI. In DNA form, the CDR3 reads TGTGCCAGCAAGGGACAGGGGTTCGAGCAGTACTTC. This encodes CASKGQGFEQYF.

This sequence joins TRBV5-1 and TRBJ2-7; TRBD2 matches 8 bases. Germline V gene data show CDR1 as SGHRS and CDR2 as YFSETQ. With 8 bases clipped from V and 5 bases from J, the junction kept 9 bases outside the gene matches. The CDR3 is 13 residues long. In nucleotides, the CDR3 is TGCGCCAGTAGGGGGAGACTAGCGAACGAGCAGTACTTC. It specifies CASRGRLANEQYF.

As DNA, the CDR3 is TGTGCCAGCAGCCCCCGACAGTTCAATCAGCCCCAGCATTTT. Its translation is CASSPRQFNQPQHF. This rearrangement joins TRBV4-2 to TRBJ1-5, with a tentative D call TRBD1 (5 bases). The germline V gene encodes CDR1 LGHNA and CDR2 YNFKEQ. V dropped 4 bases and J dropped 3 bases, with 10 bases sitting between them. This CDR3 has 14 amino acids.

A few counts support this clone. The identical CDR3 is also encoded by other nucleotide sequences in the sample. The genes are TRBV7-3 and TRBJ1-1; no reliable D call. Trimming cost V 3 bases and J 4 bases, with 9 bases left between them. The CDR3 contains 13 residues. Germline CDR1 reads SGHTA; CDR2 reads FQGTGA. The CDR3 is CASSLTSSTEAFF. Written as DNA, the CDR3 is TGTGCCAGCAGCTTGACCTCGTCCACTGAAGCTTTCTTT.

The chain carries TRBV6-5 and TRBJ2-1, with 8 bases that match TRBD2. V trimming: 6 bases; J trimming: 9 bases; junction bases outside the gene matches: 10. CDR1 is MNHEY, CDR2 SVGAGI, per germline. The CDR3 length is 14 residues. The CDR3 protein is CASREGLGGREQFF. CDR3 DNA: TGTGCCAGCAGGGAGGGACTAGGGGGGCGTGAGCAGTTCTTC.

This chain connects TRBV5-8 to TRBJ2-7, with D tentatively TRBD1 (5 bases). The CDR3 totals 15 residues. V was clipped by 1 base and J by 4 bases, with 15 bases between them. Germline CDR1 reads SGHTS; CDR2 reads YDEGEE. CDR3 region: CASSLWQGLGYEQYF. CDR3 sequence (DNA): TGTGCCAGCAGCTTGTGGCAGGGCTTGGGGTACGAGCAGTACTTC.

The chain has TRBV7-9 and TRBJ2-1; TRBD2 aligns across 8 bases. Germline values: CDR1 SEHNR, CDR2 FQNEAQ (reference sequence). The CDR3 consists of 17 residues. V lost 5 bases, J lost 1 base, and 10 bases stayed unmatched. The CDR3 loop is CASSDGAAGASYNEQFF. CDR3 sequence (DNA): TGTGCCAGCAGCGACGGGGCAGCGGGAGCTTCCTACAATGAGCAGTTCTTC.

V usage is TRBV2 and J usage is TRBJ1-2, with 9 positions matching TRBD1. Germline assignment: CDR1 SNHLY and CDR2 FYNNEI. The ends lost 9 bases at V and 2 bases at J; junction bases unmatched: 7. The CDR3 consists of 14 residues. This CDR3 reads CARVGGQGNYGYTF. CDR3 coding DNA: TGTGCCAGAGTGGGGGGACAGGGAAACTATGGCTACACCTTC.

This chain joins TRBV28 and TRBJ1-2, with TRBD1 as a possible D gene (6 bases). CDR1 MDHEN and CDR2 SYDVKM come from the germline V gene. V gave up 4 bases and J gave up 3 bases, with 18 bases separating them. The CDR3 totals 16 residues. CDR3 protein: CASSSPWGRGDYGYTF. The CDR3 nucleotides are TGTGCCAGCAGTTCCCCGTGGGGGCGGGGGGACTATGGCTACACCTTC.

The gene calls are TRBV11-2 and TRBJ1-1; TRBD1 agrees at 8 bases. The CDR3 is made up of 16 amino acids. Germline-derived CDR1 and CDR2 are SGHAT and FQNNGV. V lost 5 bases and J lost 4; bases outside the gene matches: 12. CDR3 residues: CASSPVRQGRRTEAFF. As DNA, the CDR3 is TGTGCCAGCAGCCCGGTAAGACAGGGGCGACGCACTGAAGCTTTCTTT. The full variable domain, with the rest looked up from reference TRBV11-2 and TRBJ1-1, is EAGVAQSPRYKIIEKRQSVAFWCNPISGHATLYWYQQILGQGPKLLIQFQNNGVVDDSQLPKDRFSAERLKGVDSTLKIQPAKLEDSAVYLCASSPVRQGRRTEAFFGQGTRLTVV.

The CDR3 region is CASSQQRLAYEQYF. The CDR3 DNA follows: TGTGCCAGCAGCCAACAGAGACTAGCCTACGAGCAGTACTTC. The chain links TRBV4-2 to TRBJ2-7; D possibly corresponds to TRBD2 (6 bases). The CDR3 has 14 residues. Germline CDR1 LGHNA, CDR2 YNFKEQ. V lost 2 bases and J lost 2, with 10 bases in between.

The chain uses TRBV5-6 and TRBJ1-2; D perhaps matches TRBD1 (5 bases). The CDR3 runs to 15 residues. Germline V gene lookup returns CDR1 SGHDT and CDR2 YYEEEE. Trimming took off 0 bases at V and 10 bases at J, with 19 bases between the two ends. The CDR3 loop reads CASSLGTAGRTPYTF. For the CDR3, the DNA is TGTGCCAGCAGCTTGGGGACGGCGGGGCGGACGCCCTACACCTTC.

The chain couples TRBV20-1 to TRBJ2-5; D gene ambiguous. Trimming stripped 8 bases from V and 5 bases from J, with 12 bases between. This CDR3 is built from 11 residues. Looked up from germline, CDR1 is DFQATT and CDR2 is SNEGSKA (reference sequence). The CDR3 nucleotides are TGCAGTCCCGTGGGTAGGGAGACCCAGTACTTC. Its protein product is CSPVGRETQYF.

This clone has only one observation. The chain carries TRBV30 and TRBJ2-3, with D tentatively TRBD1 (5 bases). CDR1 and CDR2 from the germline V gene are GTSNPN and SVGIG (reference sequence). The CDR3 covers 14 residues. The ends were cut back, 4 bases at V and 5 bases at J, with 16 bases in the middle. CDR3 DNA sequence: TGTGCCTGGAATTCGGACCGAAGGGGAGATACGCAGTATTTT. Protein product: CAWNSDRRGDTQYF.

V is TRBV28 and J is TRBJ1-4; D possibly corresponds to TRBD1 (6 bases). This CDR3 region has 22 residues. Per germline, CDR1 MDHEN and CDR2 SYDVKM. V lost 5 bases and J lost 7, with 38 bases in between. CDR3 DNA sequence: TGTGCCAGCAGTCCAACCTTAGGGGGGGGGCAGAAAGGAGCCCCTGCAACTGAAAAACTGTTTTTT. Residues: CASSPTLGGGQKGAPATEKLFF.